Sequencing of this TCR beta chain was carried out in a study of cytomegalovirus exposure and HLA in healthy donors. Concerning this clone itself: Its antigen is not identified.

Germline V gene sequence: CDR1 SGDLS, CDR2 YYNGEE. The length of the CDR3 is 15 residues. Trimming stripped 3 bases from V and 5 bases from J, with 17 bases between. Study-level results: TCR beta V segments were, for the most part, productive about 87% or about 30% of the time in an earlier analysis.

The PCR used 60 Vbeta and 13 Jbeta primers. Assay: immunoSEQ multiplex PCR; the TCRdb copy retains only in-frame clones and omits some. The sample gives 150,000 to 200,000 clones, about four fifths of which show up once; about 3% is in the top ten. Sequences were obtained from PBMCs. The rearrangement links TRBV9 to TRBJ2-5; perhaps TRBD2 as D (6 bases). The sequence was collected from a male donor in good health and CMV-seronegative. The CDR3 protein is CASSGTGTGWETQYF. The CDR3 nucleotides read TGTGCCAGCAGCGGGACGGGGACTGGTTGGGAGACCCAGTACTTC.